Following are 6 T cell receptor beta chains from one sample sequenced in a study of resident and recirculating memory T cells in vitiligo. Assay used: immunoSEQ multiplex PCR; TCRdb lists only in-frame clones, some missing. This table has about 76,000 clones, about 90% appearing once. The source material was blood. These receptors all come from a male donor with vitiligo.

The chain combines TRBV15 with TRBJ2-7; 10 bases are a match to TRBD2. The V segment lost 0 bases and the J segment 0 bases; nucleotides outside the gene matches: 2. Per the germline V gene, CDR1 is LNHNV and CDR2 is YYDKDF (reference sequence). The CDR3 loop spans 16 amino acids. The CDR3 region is CATSRDRTSGSYEQYF. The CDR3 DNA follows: TGTGCCACCAGCAGAGATCGGACTAGCGGCTCCTACGAGCAGTACTTC.

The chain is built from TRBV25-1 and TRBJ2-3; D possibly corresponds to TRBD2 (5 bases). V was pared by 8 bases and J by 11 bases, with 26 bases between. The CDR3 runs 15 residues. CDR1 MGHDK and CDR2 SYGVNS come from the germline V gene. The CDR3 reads CASARGGAVSDWQYF. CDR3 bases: TGTGCCAGCGCCCGTGGAGGAGCCGTTTCGGATTGGCAGTATTTT.

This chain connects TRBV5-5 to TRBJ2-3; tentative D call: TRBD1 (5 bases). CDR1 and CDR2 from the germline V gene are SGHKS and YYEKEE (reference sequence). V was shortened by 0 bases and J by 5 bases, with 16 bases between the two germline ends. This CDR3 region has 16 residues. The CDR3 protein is CASSLVPLGQGDTQYF. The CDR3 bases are TGTGCCAGCAGCTTGGTTCCTCTAGGTCAGGGAGATACGCAGTATTTT.

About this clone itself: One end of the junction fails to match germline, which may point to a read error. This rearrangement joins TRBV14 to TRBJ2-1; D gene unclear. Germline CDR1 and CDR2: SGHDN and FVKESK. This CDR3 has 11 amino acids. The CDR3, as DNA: TGTGCCAGCAGCCTCTACGATGAGCAGTTCTTC. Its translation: CASSLYDEQFF.

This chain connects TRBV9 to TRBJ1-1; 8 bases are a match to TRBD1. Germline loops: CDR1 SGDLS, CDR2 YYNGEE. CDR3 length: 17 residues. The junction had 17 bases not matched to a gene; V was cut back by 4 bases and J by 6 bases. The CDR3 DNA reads TGTGCCAGCAGCACACAGGACCTCAGGGGGCACAAACCTGAAGCTTTCTTT. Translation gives CASSTQDLRGHKPEAFF.

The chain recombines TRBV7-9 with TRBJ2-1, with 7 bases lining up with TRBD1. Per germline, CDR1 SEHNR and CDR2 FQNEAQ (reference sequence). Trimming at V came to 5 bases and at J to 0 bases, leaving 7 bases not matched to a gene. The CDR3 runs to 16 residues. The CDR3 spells CASSLPTGTSYNEQFF. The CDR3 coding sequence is TGTGCCAGCAGCCTACCGACAGGGACCTCCTACAATGAGCAGTTCTTC.